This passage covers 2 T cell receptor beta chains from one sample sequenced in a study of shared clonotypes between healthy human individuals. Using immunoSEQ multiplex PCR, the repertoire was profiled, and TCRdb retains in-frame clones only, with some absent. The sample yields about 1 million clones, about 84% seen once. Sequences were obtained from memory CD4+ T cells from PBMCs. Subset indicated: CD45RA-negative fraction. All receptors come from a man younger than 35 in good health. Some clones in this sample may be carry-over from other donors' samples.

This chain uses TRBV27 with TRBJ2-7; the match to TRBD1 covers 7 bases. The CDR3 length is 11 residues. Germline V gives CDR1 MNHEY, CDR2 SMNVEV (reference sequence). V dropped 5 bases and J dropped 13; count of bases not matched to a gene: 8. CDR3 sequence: CASSKGQGVYF. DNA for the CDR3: TGTGCCAGCAGTAAGGGGCAGGGGGTTTACTTC.

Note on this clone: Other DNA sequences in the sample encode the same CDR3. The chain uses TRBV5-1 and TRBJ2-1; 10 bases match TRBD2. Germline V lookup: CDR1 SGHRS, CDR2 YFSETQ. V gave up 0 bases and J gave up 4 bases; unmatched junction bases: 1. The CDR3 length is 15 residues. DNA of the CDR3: TGCGCCAGCAGCTTGGCTAGCGGGAGTTACAATGAGCAGTTCTTC. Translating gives CASSLASGSYNEQFF. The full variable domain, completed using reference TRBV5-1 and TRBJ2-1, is KAGVTQTPRYLIKTRGQQVTLSCSPISGHRSVSWYQQTPGQGLQFLFEYFSETQRNKGNFPGRFSGRQFSNSRSEMNVSTLELGDSALYLCASSLASGSYNEQFFGPGTRLTVL.